These T cell receptor beta chains were read from a single sample in a study of T cells in localized non-small cell lung cancer. Profiling relied on immunoSEQ multiplex PCR, and the TCRdb table lists in-frame clones only, not all of them. The sample shows tens of thousands of clones, around 85% of them seen only once. The starting material was peripheral blood, obtained before any cancer treatment. Receptors originate from a female donor over 55 with stage I lung adenocarcinoma. The CDR3 runs from the conserved cysteine through the conserved F or W. Each record gives: V gene, J gene, D gene, clone size, CDR3 protein, CDR3 DNA. The D gene is left open where the match is weak. Not every row has a clone size; where given, it reads once, few, many or a size class.

TRBV10-1	TRBJ1-4	-	-	CASSRGPNEKLFF	TGCGCCAGCAGTCGGGGCCCCAATGAAAAACTGTTTTTT
TRBV7-6	TRBJ2-7	-	many	CASSLGQRSYEQYF	TGTGCCAGCAGCTTGGGCCAAAGGAGCTACGAGCAGTACTTC
TRBV7-8	TRBJ2-3	-	-	CASSLPPSGFTDTQYF	TGTGCCAGCAGCTTACCCCCGTCGGGGTTCACAGATACGCAGTATTTT
TRBV25-1	TRBJ2-3	-	-	CASSEGVPSTDTQYF	TGTGCCAGCAGTGAAGGGGTCCCTAGCACAGATACGCAGTATTTT
TRBV7-3	TRBJ2-1	TRBD2	-	CASSLTGLAGMNEQFF	TGTGCCAGCAGCTTAACAGGTCTAGCGGGGATGAATGAGCAGTTCTTC
TRBV19	TRBJ1-1	TRBD1	few	CASSTLGQGLVF	TGTGCCAGTAGTACCCTGGGACAGGGGCTGGTCTTT
TRBV2	TRBJ2-7	TRBD1	-	CASSDRGRGTYEQYF	TGTGCCAGCAGTGATAGGGGCAGGGGGACCTACGAGCAGTACTTC
TRBV10-2	TRBJ2-5	-	-	CASSEWGQETQYF	TGCGCCAGCAGTGAGTGGGGACAAGAGACCCAGTACTTC
TRBV7-3	TRBJ2-7	TRBD1	once	CASSPGQGVEQYF	TGTGCCAGCAGCCCGGGACAGGGAGTCGAGCAGTACTTC
TRBV28	TRBJ2-7	-	-	CASRTGFSFPHEQYF	TGTGCCAGCAGGACCGGATTTAGTTTCCCCCACGAGCAGTACTTC
TRBV9	TRBJ2-5	TRBD1	few	CASSVGDRFDGQYF	TGTGCCAGCAGCGTAGGGGACAGGTTCGATGGGCAGTACTTC
TRBV6-6	TRBJ1-2	-	-	CASKADNYGYTF	TGTGCCAGCAAGGCGGATAACTATGGCTACACCTTC
TRBV7-2	TRBJ2-1	-	-	CASSPAAHEQFF	TGTGCCAGCAGCCCCGCGGCCCATGAGCAGTTCTTC
TRBV11-3	TRBJ2-4	TRBD2	-	CASSLGLAGAKNIQYF	TGTGCCAGCAGCTTGGGACTAGCGGGGGCAAAAAACATTCAGTACTTC
TRBV19	TRBJ2-3	TRBD2	-	CATNQRGGAADTQYF	TGTGCCACCAATCAACGCGGGGGGGCCGCAGATACGCAGTATTTT
TRBV5-6	TRBJ1-2	-	few	CASSRDRRPYGYTF	TGTGCCAGCAGCCGAGACAGGCGCCCTTATGGCTACACCTTC
TRBV7-3	TRBJ2-7	-	-	CASSITPGGFYEQYF	TGTGCCAGCAGCATTACTCCGGGCGGATTCTACGAGCAGTACTTC
TRBV7-2	TRBJ1-4	-	-	CASSLVSGQFGKLFF	TGTGCCAGCAGCTTAGTGTCCGGTCAGTTCGGAAAACTGTTTTTT
TRBV5-1	TRBJ2-1	TRBD2	-	CASSFGLAAYNEQFF	TGCGCCAGCAGCTTCGGACTAGCGGCCTACAATGAGCAGTTCTTC
TRBV7-3	TRBJ2-1	-	-	CASSPRVNNEQFF	TGTGCCAGCAGCCCGAGGGTCAACAATGAGCAGTTCTTC
TRBV28	TRBJ2-1	-	-	CASSLGGLREQFF	TGTGCCAGCAGTTTAGGGGGGTTGCGTGAGCAGTTCTTC
TRBV23-1	TRBJ2-7	TRBD1	few	CASSRDRGNEQYF	TGCGCCAGCTCCCGGGACAGGGGAAACGAGCAGTACTTC
TRBV7-6	TRBJ2-1	-	once	CASSLDPGPNEQFF	TGTGCCAGCAGCTTAGATCCAGGGCCCAATGAGCAGTTCTTC
TRBV9	TRBJ2-2	TRBD1	-	CASSTRTGDTGELFF	TGTGCCAGCAGCACCCGGACAGGGGACACCGGGGAGCTGTTTTTT